This T cell receptor beta chain was identified in a study of shared clonotypes between healthy human individuals. Sequencing was performed with immunoSEQ multiplex PCR; in TCRdb, only in-frame clones are kept and a portion is missing. The data hold about 2.3 million clones, with under 95% observed a single time. CDR3 length equals 15 residues. Per the germline V gene, CDR1 is SGHTA and CDR2 is FQGNSA. J gave up 6 bases and V 6 bases, and 10 bases lay outside the gene matches. Sequenced input: naive CD4+ T cells from PBMCs. The subset denotes: CD45RA+ positively selected. The V gene is TRBV7-2, the J gene TRBJ1-4, with 7 bases fitting TRBD1. This sequence originates from a man younger than 35 in good health. Some clones in this sample may be carry-over from other donors' samples. CDR3 sequence: CASSYIRDSYEKLFF. The CDR3 nucleotides are TGTGCCAGCAGTTACATCCGGGACAGCTATGAAAAACTGTTTTTT.